This entry describes one T cell receptor beta chain. The target antigen is unknown. The V and J ends lost 7 bases and 5 bases, in that order; junction bases with no gene match: 6. CDR1 LGHNA and CDR2 YNFKEQ come from the germline V gene. The CDR3 loop spans 14 amino acids. This sample was included in a study of shared clonotypes between healthy human individuals. Study-wide points: Blood alone was sampled, and tissue repertoires likely differ.

Selected positively for CCR7 and CD45RO-negative, naive CD8 cells excluded terminally differentiated effector memory CD45RA+ cells. Recent vaccinations or acute infections were absent in the healthy HIV-negative adult donors. The protocol was immunoSEQ multiplex PCR, while the TCRdb copy is restricted to in-frame clones and leaves out a portion. The sample includes 800,000 to 950,000 clones, around 96% of them seen just once. The V call is TRBV4-2, the J call TRBJ1-1; 11 bases map to TRBD1. The TCR was taken from a man aged 30 to 45 in good health. Sequencing was done on a sample of naive CD8+ T cells sorted from blood. CDR3 amino acids: CASKPDRGPTEAFF. In nucleotides, the CDR3 is TGTGCCAGCAAGCCGGACAGGGGGCCGACTGAAGCTTTCTTT.